This T cell receptor beta chain was identified in a study of blood T cell repertoires in COVID-19. The J segment lost 4 bases and the V segment lost 6 bases, leaving 6 bases of the junction unmatched. The CDR3 is 14 residues long. Germline V gene lookup returns CDR1 WNHNN and CDR2 SYGVQD (reference sequence). This table comes from immunoSEQ multiplex PCR, and its TCRdb copy is limited to in-frame clones, with some not included. Of some 280,000 clones listed, around nine tenths are singletons. The TCR originated in a woman aged 40 to 50 who had recovered from COVID-19. The sequenced material came from peripheral blood. V usage is TRBV10-1 and J usage is TRBJ2-7, with 10 nucleotides matching TRBD1. Here the CDR3 DNA reads TGCGCCAGCAGGAGGACAGGGGGGCTTTACGAGCAGTACTTC. Its translation: CASRRTGGLYEQYF.